The clone carrying this TCR beta chain was observed many times. Its target is not known. This specimen comes from a study of CD8 T cells in ankylosing spondylitis. Whole-study findings and limits: Reportedly, disease-linked clones are significantly enriched in ankylosing spondylitis patients' matched synovial fluid. Reactive arthritis synovial fluid and blood were previously reported to contain some motif variants. Ankylosing spondylitis blood seemed to carry a telltale TCR beta motif made of several highly homologous variants.

As the method for making TCR beta libraries, quantitative 5'-RACE with molecular barcodes was used. TCRdb passed the 5' RACE reads through MiXCR, listing each CDR3 protein once. The data show around 770,000 distinct CDR3 sequences, 15% to 20% seen once. Between the trimmed V and J ends, which lost 3 bases and 3 bases, there was a span of 8 bases. CDR1 is ENHRY and CDR2 is SYGVKD in the germline V gene. The CDR3 runs 13 residues. V usage is TRBV10-3 and J usage is TRBJ1-2; TRBD1 might be the D (5 bases). The sequence derives from a male donor with ankylosing spondylitis. Specimen: blood, either unsorted or a sorted T cell fraction (not recorded which). The CDR3 region is CAISESGDYGYTF. CDR3 nucleotide sequence: TGTGCCATCAGTGAATCGGGGGACTATGGCTACACCTTC.